The rows below give T cell receptor beta chains drawn from one sample of a study of CD8+CD57+ T cells in acquired aplastic anemia. One entry per CDR3 protein, called by TCRdb with MiXCR from the reads. The sample contains approximately 190,000 distinct CDR3 sequences, 50% to 75% of which appear only once. Sequenced input: sorted CD4+, CD8+, or CD8+CD57+ T cells (not recorded which) from PBMCs. The receptor set was obtained from a human donor with severe aplastic anemia or a healthy control (not recorded which). Each CDR3 is given with its conserved first and last residue. The D gene is left open where the match is weak. The size of a clone is reported for some rows only, either as once, few or many, or as a class for expanded clones.

d_call: NA; clone_size: many; j_call: TRBJ2-7; v_call: TRBV12-3/TRBV12-4; cdr3_aa: CASSATSPYEQYF; cdr3_nt: TGTGCCAGCAGTGCGACTAGTCCCTACGAGCAGTACTTC
d_call: TRBD2; clone_size: NA; j_call: TRBJ2-1; v_call: TRBV10-3; cdr3_aa: CAANTGGPISEQFF; cdr3_nt: TGTGCCGCGAATACGGGGGGGCCAATCAGTGAGCAGTTCTTC
d_call: NA; clone_size: NA; j_call: TRBJ1-4; v_call: TRBV9; cdr3_aa: CASSLGSGSNEKLFF; cdr3_nt: TGTGCCAGCAGCTTAGGTTCAGGTTCTAATGAAAAACTGTTTTTT
d_call: NA; clone_size: many; j_call: TRBJ1-3; v_call: TRBV28; cdr3_aa: CASSSEVSGNTIYF; cdr3_nt: TGTGCCAGCAGCTCGGAGGTCTCTGGAAACACCATATATTTT
d_call: NA; clone_size: many; j_call: TRBJ1-5; v_call: TRBV24-1; cdr3_aa: CATSQPGLNQPQHF; cdr3_nt: TGTGCCACCTCCCAACCGGGTCTGAATCAGCCCCAGCATTTT
d_call: TRBD2; clone_size: NA; j_call: TRBJ2-7; v_call: TRBV7-2; cdr3_aa: CASSVGLAGGRNSYEQYF; cdr3_nt: TGTGCCAGCAGCGTGGGACTAGCGGGAGGTAGAAACTCCTACGAGCAGTACTTC
d_call: NA; clone_size: NA; j_call: TRBJ2-5; v_call: TRBV7-3; cdr3_aa: CASSLIPLETQYF; cdr3_nt: TGTGCCAGCAGCTTAATCCCGTTAGAGACCCAGTACTTC
d_call: NA; clone_size: NA; j_call: TRBJ1-4; v_call: TRBV2; cdr3_aa: CASSSDRSNEKLFF; cdr3_nt: TGTGCCAGCAGTTCAGACAGGTCTAATGAAAAACTGTTTTTT
d_call: NA; clone_size: NA; j_call: TRBJ1-3; v_call: TRBV14; cdr3_aa: CASSRLGWGSDTIYF; cdr3_nt: TGTGCCAGCAGCCGCCTTGGGTGGGGCTCGGACACCATATATTTT
d_call: NA; clone_size: NA; j_call: TRBJ2-5; v_call: TRBV24-1; cdr3_aa: CATSESLGTQYF; cdr3_nt: TGTGCCACCAGTGAGAGCTTGGGGACCCAGTACTTC
d_call: TRBD2; clone_size: NA; j_call: TRBJ2-3; v_call: TRBV5-1; cdr3_aa: CASSLGLAATSTDTQYF; cdr3_nt: TGCGCCAGCAGCTTGGGCCTAGCGGCGACTAGCACAGATACGCAGTATTTT
d_call: TRBD2; clone_size: NA; j_call: TRBJ2-1; v_call: TRBV29-1; cdr3_aa: CSVVGVAGGPVMFF; cdr3_nt: TGCAGCGTTGTCGGGGTAGCGGGAGGGCCGGTAATGTTCTTC
d_call: TRBD1; clone_size: NA; j_call: TRBJ1-2; v_call: TRBV7-3; cdr3_aa: CASIGRDRALLYGYTF; cdr3_nt: TGTGCCAGCATCGGAAGGGACAGGGCGCTCCTCTATGGCTACACCTTC
d_call: NA; clone_size: NA; j_call: TRBJ2-2; v_call: TRBV6-4; cdr3_aa: CASSERAGTTGELFF; cdr3_nt: TGTGCCAGCAGTGAAAGGGCAGGGACCACCGGGGAGCTGTTTTTT
d_call: NA; clone_size: NA; j_call: TRBJ2-2; v_call: TRBV20-1; cdr3_aa: CSARDPWGSGTGELFF; cdr3_nt: TGCAGTGCTAGAGATCCTTGGGGATCGGGAACCGGGGAGCTGTTTTTT
d_call: TRBD1; clone_size: NA; j_call: TRBJ2-7; v_call: TRBV12-3/TRBV12-4; cdr3_aa: CASRLGTGVPEQYF; cdr3_nt: TGTGCCAGTCGGTTGGGGACAGGGGTCCCCGAGCAGTACTTC
d_call: NA; clone_size: NA; j_call: TRBJ2-1; v_call: TRBV7-9; cdr3_aa: CASSLAKEGTLAYNEQFF; cdr3_nt: TGTGCCAGCAGCTTAGCGAAGGAGGGTACCTTAGCCTACAATGAGCAGTTCTTC
d_call: NA; clone_size: NA; j_call: TRBJ2-2; v_call: TRBV20-1; cdr3_aa: CSADREANTGELFF; cdr3_nt: TGCAGTGCTGACCGGGAAGCGAACACCGGGGAGCTGTTTTTT
d_call: NA; clone_size: NA; j_call: TRBJ2-5; v_call: TRBV7-9; cdr3_aa: CASSFAGKETQYF; cdr3_nt: TGTGCCAGCAGCTTCGCAGGGAAGGAGACCCAGTACTTC
d_call: NA; clone_size: NA; j_call: TRBJ2-7; v_call: TRBV14; cdr3_aa: CASSFSATGSYEQYF; cdr3_nt: TGTGCCAGCAGCTTCAGCGCGACCGGTTCCTACGAGCAGTACTTC
d_call: NA; clone_size: NA; j_call: TRBJ2-3; v_call: TRBV5-1; cdr3_aa: CASRLSGFSGTDTQYF; cdr3_nt: TGCGCCAGCAGACTATCGGGGTTCTCCGGCACAGATACGCAGTATTTT
d_call: NA; clone_size: NA; j_call: TRBJ1-4; v_call: TRBV6-5; cdr3_aa: CASSPLRRTNEKLFF; cdr3_nt: TGTGCCAGCAGCCCATTACGAAGAACTAATGAAAAACTGTTTTTT
d_call: NA; clone_size: NA; j_call: TRBJ1-6; v_call: TRBV6-4; cdr3_aa: CASSDGVSNSPLHF; cdr3_nt: TGTGCCAGCAGTGACGGGGTGAGTAATTCACCCCTCCACTTT
d_call: TRBD2; clone_size: NA; j_call: TRBJ2-3; v_call: TRBV20-1; cdr3_aa: CSARGGLAGGGTQYF; cdr3_nt: TGCAGTGCTAGAGGTGGACTAGCGGGAGGGGGGACGCAGTATTTT
d_call: NA; clone_size: NA; j_call: TRBJ2-3; v_call: TRBV7-9; cdr3_aa: CASSPQGTWSTDTQYF; cdr3_nt: TGTGCCAGCAGCCCCCAGGGGACCTGGTCCACAGATACGCAGTATTTT
d_call: TRBD1; clone_size: NA; j_call: TRBJ2-7; v_call: TRBV7-9; cdr3_aa: CASSRGQMAYEQYF; cdr3_nt: TGTGCCAGCAGCCGGGGACAGATGGCCTACGAGCAGTACTTC
d_call: NA; clone_size: NA; j_call: TRBJ1-2; v_call: TRBV7-9; cdr3_aa: CASSRDGEGYTF; cdr3_nt: TGTGCCAGCAGCAGGGACGGGGAGGGCTACACCTTC
d_call: NA; clone_size: NA; j_call: TRBJ2-7; v_call: TRBV2; cdr3_aa: CASIEGSVEQYF; cdr3_nt: TGTGCCAGCATAGAAGGATCGGTCGAGCAGTACTTC
d_call: NA; clone_size: NA; j_call: TRBJ2-7; v_call: TRBV2; cdr3_aa: CASRANDYEQYF; cdr3_nt: TGTGCCAGCAGGGCAAATGACTACGAGCAGTACTTC
d_call: NA; clone_size: NA; j_call: TRBJ1-2; v_call: TRBV2; cdr3_aa: CASSDVGGYGYTF; cdr3_nt: TGTGCCAGCAGTGACGTCGGGGGTTATGGCTACACCTTC
d_call: TRBD2; clone_size: NA; j_call: TRBJ2-7; v_call: TRBV20-1; cdr3_aa: CSARGLGLGGIYEQYF; cdr3_nt: TGCAGTGCTAGGGGGTTAGGACTCGGGGGGATATACGAGCAGTACTTC
d_call: NA; clone_size: NA; j_call: TRBJ1-2; v_call: TRBV20-1; cdr3_aa: CSASPAGGYGYTF; cdr3_nt: TGCAGTGCTAGCCCAGCGGGGGGCTATGGCTACACCTTC
d_call: TRBD2; clone_size: NA; j_call: TRBJ2-7; v_call: TRBV7-9; cdr3_aa: CASSPRADLTSGPTYEQYF; cdr3_nt: TGTGCCAGCAGCCCGCGGGCGGATTTGACTAGCGGGCCAACCTACGAGCAGTACTTC
d_call: NA; clone_size: NA; j_call: TRBJ1-5; v_call: TRBV5-8; cdr3_aa: CASSRKLLFQPQHF; cdr3_nt: TGTGCCAGCAGCCGTAAATTGTTGTTTCAGCCCCAGCATTTT
d_call: TRBD2; clone_size: many; j_call: TRBJ2-1; v_call: TRBV11-3; cdr3_aa: CASSLETSGGAGMDEQFF; cdr3_nt: TGTGCCAGCAGCTTAGAGACGAGCGGGGGGGCCGGGATGGATGAGCAGTTCTTC
d_call: TRBD2; clone_size: NA; j_call: TRBJ2-3; v_call: TRBV20-1; cdr3_aa: CSASLAVLSTDTQYF; cdr3_nt: TGCAGTGCTAGCCTAGCGGTCCTTAGCACAGATACGCAGTATTTT
d_call: NA; clone_size: NA; j_call: TRBJ2-2; v_call: TRBV20-1; cdr3_aa: CSAWDGNTGELFF; cdr3_nt: TGCAGTGCTTGGGACGGGAACACCGGGGAGCTGTTTTTT
d_call: TRBD1; clone_size: NA; j_call: TRBJ1-6; v_call: TRBV19; cdr3_aa: CASSRSGQDSSPLHF; cdr3_nt: TGTGCCAGTAGTAGGTCCGGACAGGATTCTTCACCCCTCCACTTT
d_call: TRBD2; clone_size: NA; j_call: TRBJ2-1; v_call: TRBV2; cdr3_aa: CASSDPGLAAYSEQFF; cdr3_nt: TGTGCCAGCAGTGATCCAGGACTAGCGGCCTACAGTGAGCAGTTCTTC